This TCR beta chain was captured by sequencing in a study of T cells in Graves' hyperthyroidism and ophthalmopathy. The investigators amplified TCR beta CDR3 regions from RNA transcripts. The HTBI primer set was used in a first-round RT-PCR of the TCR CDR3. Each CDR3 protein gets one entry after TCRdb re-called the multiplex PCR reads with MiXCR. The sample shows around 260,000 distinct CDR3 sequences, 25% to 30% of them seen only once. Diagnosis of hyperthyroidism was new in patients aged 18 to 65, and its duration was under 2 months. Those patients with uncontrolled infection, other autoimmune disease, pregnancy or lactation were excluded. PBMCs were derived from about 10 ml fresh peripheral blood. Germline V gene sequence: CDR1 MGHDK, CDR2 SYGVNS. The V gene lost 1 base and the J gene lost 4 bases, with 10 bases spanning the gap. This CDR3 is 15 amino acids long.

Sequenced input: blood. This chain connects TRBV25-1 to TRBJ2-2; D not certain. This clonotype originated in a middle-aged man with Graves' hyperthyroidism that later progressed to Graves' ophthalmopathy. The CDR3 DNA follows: TGTGCCAGCAGTGAATCAATAGGAATCACCGGGGAGCTGTTTTTT. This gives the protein CASSESIGITGELFF.